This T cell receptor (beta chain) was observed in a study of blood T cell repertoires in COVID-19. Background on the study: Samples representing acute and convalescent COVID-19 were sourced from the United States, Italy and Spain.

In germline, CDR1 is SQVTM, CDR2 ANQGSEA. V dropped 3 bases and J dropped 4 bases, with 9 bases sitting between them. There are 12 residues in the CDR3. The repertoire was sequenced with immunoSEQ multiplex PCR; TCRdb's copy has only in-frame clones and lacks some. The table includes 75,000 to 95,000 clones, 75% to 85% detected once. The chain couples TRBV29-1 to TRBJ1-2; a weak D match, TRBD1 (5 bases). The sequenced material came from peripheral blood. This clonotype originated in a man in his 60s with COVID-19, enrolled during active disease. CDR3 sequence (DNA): TGCAGCGTTGACAGGGCTGGCTATGGCTACACCTTC. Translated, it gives CSVDRAGYGYTF.